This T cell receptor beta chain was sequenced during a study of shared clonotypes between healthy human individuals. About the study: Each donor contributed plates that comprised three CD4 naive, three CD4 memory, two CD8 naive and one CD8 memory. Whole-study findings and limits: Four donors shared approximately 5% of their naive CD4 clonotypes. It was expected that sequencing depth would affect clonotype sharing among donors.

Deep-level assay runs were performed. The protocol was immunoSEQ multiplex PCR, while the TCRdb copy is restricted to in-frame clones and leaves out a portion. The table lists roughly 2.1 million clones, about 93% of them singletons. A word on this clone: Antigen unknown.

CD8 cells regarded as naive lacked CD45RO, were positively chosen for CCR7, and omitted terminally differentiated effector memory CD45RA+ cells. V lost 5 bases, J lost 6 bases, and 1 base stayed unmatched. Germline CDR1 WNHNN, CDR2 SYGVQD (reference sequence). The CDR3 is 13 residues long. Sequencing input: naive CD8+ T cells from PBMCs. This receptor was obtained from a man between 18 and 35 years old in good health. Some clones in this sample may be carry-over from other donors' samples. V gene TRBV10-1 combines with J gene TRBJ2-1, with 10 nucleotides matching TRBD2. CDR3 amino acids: CASSSGRANEQFF. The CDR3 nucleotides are TGCGCCAGCAGTAGCGGGAGGGCCAATGAGCAGTTCTTC.